This T cell receptor (beta chain) was retrieved from a study of cytomegalovirus exposure and HLA in healthy donors. CDR1 is MNHEY, CDR2 SMNVEV, per germline (reference sequence). With 4 bases removed from V and 2 bases from J, the gap between germline ends came to 6 bases. This CDR3 has 12 amino acids. With 60 Vbeta and 13 Jbeta primers, the PCR was carried out. The method was immunoSEQ multiplex PCR; TCRdb's version includes in-frame clones alone and lacks a portion of them. The data contain about 190,000 clones, around 80% of them singletons. The chain employs TRBV27 and TRBJ2-7, with unresolved D. The specimen sequenced was PBMCs. This sequence originates from a young man in good health and CMV-seronegative. CDR3 loop: CASSSLPYEQYF. The CDR3 DNA reads as TGTGCCAGCAGTTCTCTCCCCTACGAGCAGTACTTC.